Listed here are 13 T cell receptor beta chains from one sample, sequenced in a study of shared clonotypes between healthy human individuals. This table comes from immunoSEQ multiplex PCR, and its TCRdb copy is limited to in-frame clones, with some not included. In the table there are millions of clones, roughly 94% of which are singletons. The sample consisted of naive CD4+ T cells sorted from blood. The sample's subset: CD45RA+ positively selected. These receptors were collected from a man younger than 30 in good health.

The chain uses TRBV6-6 and TRBJ1-2, with a tentative D call TRBD1 (5 bases). The CDR3 is 15 residues long. The V gene lost 7 bases and the J gene lost 4 bases, with 19 bases spanning the gap. Germline V gene lookup returns CDR1 MNHNY and CDR2 SVGAGI (reference sequence). CDR3 sequence reads: CASMNGATSVYGYTF. The CDR3 DNA follows: TGTGCCAGCATGAATGGGGCCACCTCGGTCTATGGCTACACCTTC.

V usage is TRBV15 and J usage is TRBJ1-5; D possibly corresponds to TRBD1 (6 bases). This CDR3 is 15 amino acids long. Between the trimmed V and J ends, which lost 5 bases and 5 bases, there was a span of 16 bases. Germline CDR1 and CDR2: LNHNV and YYDKDF (reference sequence). CDR3 residues: CATSVPSTGHQPQHF. CDR3 coding DNA: TGTGCCACCAGCGTTCCATCGACAGGACATCAGCCCCAGCATTTT. The full variable domain, with the rest looked up from reference TRBV15 and TRBJ1-5, is DAMVIQNPRYQVTQFGKPVTLSCSQTLNHNVMYWYQQKSSQAPKLLFHYYDKDFNNEADTPDNFQSRRPNTSFCFLDIRSPGLGDTAMYLCATSVPSTGHQPQHFGDGTRLSIL.

This clone was seen only a few times. This sequence joins TRBV13 and TRBJ2-1; D perhaps matches TRBD1 (6 bases). CDR3 length: 13 amino acids. Germline V gives CDR1 PRHDT, CDR2 FYEKMQ (reference sequence). Trimming removed 2 bases from V and 7 bases from J, with 9 bases in between. The CDR3 DNA reads as TGTGCCAGCAGCTTACAGGGGCGGAATGAGCAGTTCTTC. It specifies CASSLQGRNEQFF.

The chain employs TRBV6-6 and TRBJ1-2; D uncertain. Germline CDR1 is MNHNY and CDR2 is SVGAGI (reference sequence). CDR3 length: 14 residues. Trimming stripped 3 bases from V and 0 bases from J, with 8 bases between. This CDR3 reads CASSYGTANYGYTF. In nucleotides, the CDR3 is TGTGCCAGCAGTTATGGCACGGCTAACTATGGCTACACCTTC.

The chain employs TRBV7-2 and TRBJ1-2; 11 bases align to TRBD1. V lost 3 bases to trimming and J lost 8 bases; unmatched junction nucleotides: 5. Germline V gene data show CDR1 as SGHTA and CDR2 as FQGNSA. The CDR3 is 14 residues long. Written as DNA, the CDR3 is TGTGCCAGCAGCTTCGGACAGGGGGCGAGCGGCTACACCTTC. It specifies CASSFGQGASGYTF.

The chain has TRBV28 and TRBJ1-1; no firm D call. Germline values: CDR1 MDHEN, CDR2 SYDVKM. The CDR3 length is 13 residues. V was pared by 2 bases and J by 4 bases, with 8 bases between. This chain's CDR3 is CASSLISSTEAFF. CDR3 nucleotide sequence: TGTGCCAGCAGTTTAATAAGTAGCACTGAAGCTTTCTTT.

The genes are TRBV11-3 and TRBJ1-2; D is unclear. This CDR3 comprises 18 residues. Germline-derived CDR1 and CDR2 are SGHNT and YENEEA. Between the trimmed V and J ends, which lost 1 base and 4 bases, there was a span of 22 bases. As DNA, the CDR3 is TGTGCCAGCAGCTTAGGGCGGGAGTATCGCGGTGATGGCTATGGCTACACCTTC. This gives the protein CASSLGREYRGDGYGYTF.

Here the CDR3 reads CAISEDPQPQHF. CDR3 DNA sequence: TGTGCCATCAGTGAGGACCCTCAGCCCCAGCATTTT. The chain combines TRBV10-3 with TRBJ1-5; unclear D gene. Trimming took off 2 bases at V and 6 bases at J, with 5 bases between the two ends. CDR3 length equals 12 residues. Germline V gives CDR1 ENHRY, CDR2 SYGVKD.

The genes are TRBV19 and TRBJ2-2; D is uncertain. The CDR3 covers 13 residues. Germline CDR1 LNHDA, CDR2 SQIVND (reference sequence). The V and J ends lost 6 bases and 2 bases respectively, with 7 bases between them. The CDR3 coding sequence is TGTGCCAGTAGACAGATTAACACCGGGGAGCTGTTTTTT. This codes for CASRQINTGELFF.

This clone was counted once. The CDR3 DNA reads TGTGCCAGCTCACCACCGGTGGGAAGCGGGAGAATAAACGAGCAGTACTTC. Protein sequence: CASSPPVGSGRINEQYF. The V and J genes are TRBV18 and TRBJ2-7; TRBD2 matches 8 bases. Germline V gene data show CDR1 as KGHSH and CDR2 as LQKENI. Trimming removed 0 bases from V and 5 bases from J; junction bases left unmatched: 12. This CDR3 is built from 17 residues.

This rearrangement joins TRBV11-2 to TRBJ2-2, with 7 bases identical to TRBD2. The junction had 8 bases not matched to a gene; V was cut back by 4 bases and J by 6 bases. The CDR3 extends over 15 amino acids. From germline, CDR1 is SGHAT and CDR2 FQNNGV. The CDR3 loop is CASSSSGIIAGELFF. DNA for the CDR3: TGTGCCAGCAGCTCGAGCGGGATAATCGCCGGGGAGCTGTTTTTT.

V gene TRBV2 combines with J gene TRBJ2-7, with TRBD1 identical over 8 bases. Germline assignment: CDR1 SNHLY and CDR2 FYNNEI. The CDR3 loop spans 14 amino acids. V dropped 3 bases and J dropped 5; count of bases not matched to a gene: 6. CDR3 amino acids: CASSDRTGSNEQYF. DNA of the CDR3: TGTGCCAGCAGTGACCGGACAGGGTCTAACGAGCAGTACTTC.

V and J are TRBV7-2 and TRBJ1-5; tentatively, D is TRBD1 (5 bases). Trimming cost V 5 bases and J 4 bases, with 21 bases left between them. Per the germline V gene, CDR1 is SGHTA and CDR2 is FQGNSA. The CDR3 has 17 amino acids. The CDR3 spells CASSRVPQGLGNQPQHF. The CDR3 DNA reads as TGTGCCAGCAGCAGAGTGCCTCAGGGTCTGGGGAATCAGCCCCAGCATTTT.